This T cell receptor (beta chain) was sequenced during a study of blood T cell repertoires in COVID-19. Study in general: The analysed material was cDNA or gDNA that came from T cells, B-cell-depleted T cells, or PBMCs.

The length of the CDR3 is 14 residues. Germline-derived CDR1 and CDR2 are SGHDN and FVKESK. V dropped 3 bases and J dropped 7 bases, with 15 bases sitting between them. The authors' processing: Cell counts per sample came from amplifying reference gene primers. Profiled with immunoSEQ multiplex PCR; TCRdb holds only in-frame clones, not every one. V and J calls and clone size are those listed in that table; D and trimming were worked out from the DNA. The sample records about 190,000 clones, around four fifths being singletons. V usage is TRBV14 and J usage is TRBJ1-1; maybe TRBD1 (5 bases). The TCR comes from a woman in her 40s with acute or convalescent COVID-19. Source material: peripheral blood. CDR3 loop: CASSQSKGRGEAFF. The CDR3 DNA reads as TGTGCCAGCAGCCAGTCCAAGGGGCGTGGTGAAGCTTTCTTT.